The 30 T cell receptor beta chains presented below share a single source sample, sequenced in a study of blood T cell repertoires in COVID-19. Some clones are missing from TCRdb's copy, which holds only in-frame ones; the method was immunoSEQ multiplex PCR. The sample includes around 250,000 clones, roughly 84% of them seen just once. The source material was peripheral blood. The source of these receptors is a woman aged 35 to 49 who had recovered from COVID-19.

The chain joins TRBV5-1 to TRBJ2-2; D gene unclear. Trimming removed 0 bases from V and 0 bases from J, with 6 bases in between. In germline, CDR1 is SGHRS, CDR2 YFSETQ. The CDR3 sequence is 15 residues long. The CDR3 sequence is CASSLDSPNTGELFF. The DNA for the CDR3 is TGCGCCAGCAGCTTGGACAGCCCGAACACCGGGGAGCTGTTTTTT.

J is TRBJ2-7 and V is TRBV18; perhaps TRBD1 as D (5 bases). Trimming took 5 bases from V and 0 from J, leaving 11 bases between them. Germline loops: CDR1 KGHSH, CDR2 LQKENI. The CDR3 has 14 amino acids. CDR3 sequence: CASSMDTSSYEQYF. CDR3 nucleotides: TGTGCCAGCTCAATGGACACAAGCTCCTACGAGCAGTACTTC.

The chain couples TRBV5-1 to TRBJ2-7, with 10 bases lining up with TRBD1. V lost 4 bases to trimming and J lost 7 bases; unmatched junction nucleotides: 14. Germline V gene data show CDR1 as SGHRS and CDR2 as YFSETQ. The CDR3 is 16 residues long. The CDR3 nucleotides are TGCGCCAGCAGCCCGTTACCGGGACAGGGGACGCATGAGCAGTACTTC. It yields the protein CASSPLPGQGTHEQYF.

The rearrangement links TRBV5-4 to TRBJ2-1, with 14 positions matching TRBD2. CDR1 and CDR2 from the germline V gene are SGHNT and YYREEE (reference sequence). After removal of 3 bases from V and 3 bases from J, the junction contained 5 bases not matched to a gene. CDR3 length: 17 amino acids. This chain's CDR3 is CASSSGLAGGIYNEQFF. CDR3 DNA: TGTGCCAGCAGCTCTGGACTAGCGGGGGGCATCTACAATGAGCAGTTCTTC.

This clone was observed a single time. This chain connects TRBV13 to TRBJ1-2; D is perhaps TRBD1 (5 bases). Trimming took off 4 bases at V and 3 bases at J, with 18 bases between the two ends. This CDR3 is built from 16 residues. The germline CDR1 and CDR2 sequences are PRHDT and FYEKMQ (reference sequence). The CDR3 reads CASSSNSGSVDYGYTF. The CDR3 DNA is TGTGCCAGCAGCTCGAACTCAGGGTCAGTAGACTATGGCTACACCTTC. Filled out from reference TRBV13 and TRBJ1-2, the complete variable domain reads AAGVIQSPRHLIKEKRETATLKCYPIPRHDTVYWYQQGPGQDPQFLISFYEKMQSDKGSIPDRFSAQQFSDYHSELNMSSLELGDSALYFCASSSNSGSVDYGYTFGSGTRLTVV.

This chain joins TRBV4-1 and TRBJ1-5; no firm D call. The germline CDR1 and CDR2 sequences are MGHRA and YSYEKL. With 4 bases removed from V and 1 base from J, the gap between germline ends came to 14 bases. This CDR3 region has 16 residues. The CDR3 spells CASSLEQSLSNQPQHF. The DNA of the CDR3 is TGCGCCAGCAGCCTAGAACAGAGTTTGAGCAATCAGCCCCAGCATTTT.

The J gene is TRBJ1-1, the V gene TRBV7-9; no definite D call. The V end lost 2 bases, the J end lost 5 bases, and 12 bases lay between the germline ends. CDR3 length equals 14 residues. Germline lookup yields CDR1 SEHNR and CDR2 FQNEAQ (reference sequence). As DNA, the CDR3 is TGTGCCAGCAGCTTAATATCTGCAGTTACTGAAGCTTTCTTT. The encoded protein is CASSLISAVTEAFF.

This clone was seen only once. This rearrangement joins TRBV2 to TRBJ2-3; 10 bases agree with TRBD2. Losses at the gene ends were 7 bases for V and 3 bases for J; bases not matched to a gene: 4. Germline V CDR1 and CDR2: SNHLY, FYNNEI. The CDR3 length is 14 residues. DNA of the CDR3: TGTGCCAGCAAGGCTAGCGGGGGAACAGATACGCAGTATTTT. It specifies CASKASGGTDTQYF. Complete variable domain (other parts from reference TRBV2 and TRBJ2-3): EPEVTQTPSHQVTQMGQEVILRCVPISNHLYFYWYRQILGQKVEFLVSFYNNEISEKSEIFDDQFSVERPDGSNFTLKIRSTKLEDSAMYFCASKASGGTDTQYFGPGTRLTVL.

The CDR3 DNA reads TGTGCCAGTAGCGGACAGGAGAATCAGCCCCAGCATTTT. This translates into CASSGQENQPQHF. V is TRBV19 and J is TRBJ1-5; 7 bases line up with TRBD1. V shed 6 bases and J 4 bases; nucleotides not matched to a gene: 3. The germline V gene encodes CDR1 LNHDA and CDR2 SQIVND (reference sequence). This CDR3 has 13 residues.

This sequence joins TRBV2 and TRBJ1-4; a possible D gene is TRBD1 (5 bases). Germline V gene data show CDR1 as SNHLY and CDR2 as FYNNEI. V gave up 0 bases and J gave up 3 bases, with 8 bases separating them. The CDR3 is 15 residues long. DNA of the CDR3: TGTGCCAGCAGTGAAGCCCGACAGCCTAATGAAAAACTGTTTTTT. It is translated as CASSEARQPNEKLFF.

This chain connects TRBV7-2 to TRBJ1-2; D is undetermined. Trimming shortened V by 5 bases and J by 11 bases, and 18 bases separated the two germline ends. Germline-derived CDR1 and CDR2 are SGHTA and FQGNSA. The CDR3 consists of 13 residues. In DNA form, the CDR3 reads TGTGCCAGCAGCACTTACGGCGGGGAGGGTTACACCTTC. Its translation: CASSTYGGEGYTF. Full variable domain (missing parts from reference TRBV7-2 and TRBJ1-2): GAGVSQSPSNKVTEKGKDVELRCDPISGHTALYWYRQSLGQGLEFLIYFQGNSAPDKSGLPSDRFSAERTGGSVSTLTIQRTQQEDSAVYLCASSTYGGEGYTFGSGTRLTVV.

V usage is TRBV30 and J usage is TRBJ2-3; D remains unclear. The CDR3 spans 13 residues. CDR1 and CDR2 (germline): GTSNPN, SVGIG (reference sequence). V lost 4 bases and J lost 1, with 9 bases in between. The CDR3 DNA sequence: TGTGCCTGGACGTATCGGGGCACAGATACGCAGTATTTT. Translated, it gives CAWTYRGTDTQYF.

V and J are TRBV6-1 and TRBJ1-2; 7 bases are a match to TRBD1. J gave up 2 bases and V 1 base, and 7 bases lay outside the gene matches. This CDR3 has 16 residues. Germline loops: CDR1 MNHNS, CDR2 SASEGT. The CDR3 region is CASSEGWQGVNYGYTF. CDR3 coding DNA: TGTGCCAGCAGTGAAGGGTGGCAGGGGGTAAACTATGGCTACACCTTC.

This clone has just one count. The V gene is TRBV28, the J gene TRBJ1-5, with no clear D. Trimming removed 6 bases at V and 3 bases at J, with 12 bases between. CDR1 is MDHEN and CDR2 is SYDVKM in the germline V gene. The CDR3 contains 14 residues. CDR3 amino acids: CASSGDMSNQPQHF. DNA for the CDR3: TGTGCCAGCAGCGGTGACATGTCCAATCAGCCCCAGCATTTT.

V usage is TRBV10-3 and J usage is TRBJ1-1; the match to TRBD1 covers 7 bases. CDR1 ENHRY and CDR2 SYGVKD come from the germline V gene. The CDR3 sequence is 14 residues long. With 11 bases clipped from V and 0 bases from J, the junction kept 9 bases outside the gene matches. In nucleotides, the CDR3 is TGTGCCTCTCTGGGACAGCTTATGAACACTGAAGCTTTCTTT. Protein product: CASLGQLMNTEAFF.

This chain links TRBV11-2 with TRBJ2-7; D perhaps matches TRBD1 (6 bases). This CDR3 comprises 14 residues. V was trimmed by 5 bases and J by 0 bases, leaving 11 bases between them. The V gene's germline CDR1 is SGHAT and CDR2 FQNNGV. DNA for the CDR3: TGTGCCAGCAGCAGTGGGGGCGCCTCCTACGAGCAGTACTTC. Translated, it gives CASSSGGASYEQYF.

The chain carries TRBV28 and TRBJ2-3, with D possibly matching TRBD2 (6 bases). CDR3 length equals 15 residues. The germline CDR1 and CDR2 sequences are MDHEN and SYDVKM. The V end was cut by 3 bases, the J end by 7 bases, with 17 bases between. The CDR3 region has the DNA TGTGCCAGCAGTTTCGCGGGGAAGAAGGTACATACGCAGTATTTT. Translating it yields CASSFAGKKVHTQYF.

This rearrangement joins TRBV21-1 to TRBJ1-5. TRBV21-1 is a pseudogene. The length of the CDR3 is 16 residues. The CDR3 region has the DNA TGTGCCAGCAGCAAAGTGGAGGGAGTGGCGAATCAGCCCCAGCATTTT. Protein sequence: CASSKVEGVANQPQHF.

The J gene is TRBJ2-5, the V gene TRBV13, with TRBD1 matching over 11 bases. CDR1 is PRHDT and CDR2 is FYEKMQ in the germline V gene (reference sequence). Germline trimming cut 5 bases from V and 4 bases from J; bases unmatched to any gene: 6. The CDR3 consists of 15 residues. The CDR3 is CASSPGDRGGETQYF. CDR3 DNA: TGTGCCAGCAGCCCCGGGGACAGGGGGGGAGAGACCCAGTACTTC.

This clone turned up a few times. The chain links TRBV30 to TRBJ1-6; no definite D call. Per the germline V gene, CDR1 is GTSNPN and CDR2 is SVGIG (reference sequence). This CDR3 spans 12 amino acids. Trimming stripped 3 bases from V and 9 bases from J, with 9 bases between. The CDR3 coding sequence is TGTGCCTGGAGGTCTGGCTTTTCACCCCTCCACTTT. This sequence encodes CAWRSGFSPLHF.

This sequence joins TRBV4-1 and TRBJ1-4, with 8 nucleotides matching TRBD1. CDR1 is MGHRA, CDR2 YSYEKL, per germline. The CDR3 is 14 amino acids. The V and J ends lost 1 base and 8 bases, in that order; junction bases with no gene match: 3. CDR3 in amino acids: CASSQGNRGEKLFF. The CDR3 DNA reads as TGCGCCAGCAGCCAAGGGAACAGGGGGGAAAAACTGTTTTTT.

This chain connects TRBV15 to TRBJ2-7; 8 bases agree with TRBD2. After removal of 0 bases from V and 5 bases from J, the junction contained 6 bases not matched to a gene. Germline lookup yields CDR1 LNHNV and CDR2 YYDKDF (reference sequence). This CDR3 region has 15 residues. This chain's CDR3 is CATSRDLGLAHEQYF. The CDR3 DNA follows: TGTGCCACCAGCAGAGATTTAGGACTAGCCCACGAGCAGTACTTC.

The rearrangement joins TRBV5-1 to TRBJ2-3; a possible D gene is TRBD1 (5 bases). This CDR3 is 14 amino acids long. CDR1 and CDR2 from the germline V gene are SGHRS and YFSETQ. The ends were cut back, 6 bases at V and 4 bases at J, with 15 bases in the middle. Written as DNA, the CDR3 is TGCGCCAGCACGATGCAGGGTTTGTCAGATACGCAGTATTTT. Amino acid sequence: CASTMQGLSDTQYF.

CDR3 sequence reads: CAGSTGGGDTQYF. CDR3 DNA sequence: TGTGCTGGCTCCACAGGGGGAGGAGATACGCAGTATTTT. The rearrangement joins TRBV28 to TRBJ2-3, with 8 bases fitting TRBD1. Germline values: CDR1 MDHEN, CDR2 SYDVKM. There are 13 residues in the CDR3.

V is TRBV20-1 and J is TRBJ1-2, with 7 bases aligning to TRBD1. V shed 6 bases and J 5 bases; nucleotides not matched to a gene: 3. The CDR3 consists of 11 residues. Germline assignment: CDR1 DFQATT and CDR2 SNEGSKA (reference sequence). The CDR3 here is CSAEQGYGYTF. The DNA of the CDR3 is TGCAGTGCAGAACAGGGGTATGGCTACACCTTC.

V and J are TRBV2 and TRBJ2-7, with TRBD1 identical over 7 bases. The junction had 7 bases not matched to a gene; V was cut back by 8 bases and J by 3 bases. The CDR3 is 13 residues long. Per the germline V gene, CDR1 is SNHLY and CDR2 is FYNNEI. In nucleotides, the CDR3 is TGTGCCAGCTCGAGGGACAGACGCTACGAGCAGTACTTC. The encoded protein is CASSRDRRYEQYF.

This chain joins TRBV25-1 and TRBJ1-3; D remains ambiguous. This CDR3 comprises 13 residues. V was pared by 2 bases and J by 7 bases, with 9 bases between. Germline-derived CDR1 and CDR2 are MGHDK and SYGVNS. In nucleotides, the CDR3 is TGTGCCAGCAGTGAAGGCGGAGGGAACACCATATATTTT. Its protein is CASSEGGGNTIYF.

This chain joins TRBV18 and TRBJ2-6; tentatively, D is TRBD2 (6 bases). This CDR3 is 15 amino acids long. Germline values: CDR1 KGHSH, CDR2 LQKENI. The V end lost 3 bases, the J end lost 4 bases, and 10 bases lay between the germline ends. The CDR3 DNA reads as TGTGCCAGCTCACCCGGGACTTCAGGGGCCAACGTCCTGACTTTC. It specifies CASSPGTSGANVLTF.

The chain joins TRBV13 to TRBJ2-7, with D hard to call. Per the germline V gene, CDR1 is PRHDT and CDR2 is FYEKMQ (reference sequence). This CDR3 has 16 amino acids. V lost 5 bases, J lost 0 bases, and 17 bases lay in between. The CDR3 spells CASSTTETPSSYEQYF. The CDR3 DNA reads as TGTGCCAGCAGCACCACTGAGACACCAAGCTCCTACGAGCAGTACTTC.

The V call is TRBV2, the J call TRBJ1-2; 9 nucleotides line up with TRBD1. V lost 6 bases and J lost 5; bases outside the gene matches: 10. CDR1 is SNHLY, CDR2 FYNNEI, per germline. The CDR3 extends over 15 amino acids. CDR3 coding DNA: TGTGCCAGCAGCCTCCGGACAGGGGAGGGATATGGCTACACCTTC. Amino acids: CASSLRTGEGYGYTF. Variable domain in full (rest from reference TRBV2 and TRBJ1-2): EPEVTQTPSHQVTQMGQEVILRCVPISNHLYFYWYRQILGQKVEFLVSFYNNEISEKSEIFDDQFSVERPDGSNFTLKIRSTKLEDSAMYFCASSLRTGEGYGYTFGSGTRLTVV.